The sequence of this T cell receptor beta chain was determined in a study of cytomegalovirus exposure and HLA in healthy donors. About the study: Across almost 400 genotyped donors, 81% landed in the Caucasian-associated ancestry cluster. Study-wide points: Later on, a genetic analysis was performed. It linked a missense variant in DCLRE1C with V- and J-gene trimming of TCR beta.

On this clone: Its specificity is not known.

V shed 5 bases and J 4 bases; nucleotides not matched to a gene: 5. The CDR3 length is 14 residues. Germline assignment: CDR1 MNHNY and CDR2 SVGAGI (reference sequence). Vbeta (60) and Jbeta (13) primers were used in the PCR. Sequencing was performed with immunoSEQ multiplex PCR; in TCRdb, only in-frame clones are kept and a portion is missing. Among about 94,000 clones, about 62% were seen once, and the ten largest hold under 4%. The sequenced sample was PBMCs. The rearrangement joins TRBV6-6 to TRBJ1-2; TRBD1 aligns across 9 bases. The TCR sequence derives from a man aged 25 to 45 in good health and CMV-seronegative. The CDR3 region is CASSKTGGGYGYTF. The CDR3 region has the DNA TGTGCCAGCAGTAAGACAGGGGGTGGCTATGGCTACACCTTC.